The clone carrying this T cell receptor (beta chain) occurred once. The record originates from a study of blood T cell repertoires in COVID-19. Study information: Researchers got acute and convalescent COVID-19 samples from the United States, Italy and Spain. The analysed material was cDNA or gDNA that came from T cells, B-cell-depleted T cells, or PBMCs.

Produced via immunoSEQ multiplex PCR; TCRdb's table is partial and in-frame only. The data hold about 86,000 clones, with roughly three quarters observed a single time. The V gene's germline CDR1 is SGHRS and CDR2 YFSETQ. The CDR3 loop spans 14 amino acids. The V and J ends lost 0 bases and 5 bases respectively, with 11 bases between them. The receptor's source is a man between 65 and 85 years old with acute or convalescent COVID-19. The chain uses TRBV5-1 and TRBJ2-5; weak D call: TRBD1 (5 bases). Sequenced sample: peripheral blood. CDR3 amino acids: CASSLEGVRETQYF. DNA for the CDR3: TGCGCCAGCAGCTTGGAAGGGGTGCGGGAGACCCAGTACTTC.